This TCR beta chain was sequenced in a study of shared clonotypes between healthy human individuals. Points on this clone: The same CDR3 can be traced to other DNA sequences in this sample.

The input for sorted-subset replicate PCRs was around 0.2 ug DNA, 25,000 to 35,000 T cell genomes. Libraries were prepared by immunoSEQ multiplex PCR; TCRdb keeps only in-frame clonotypes and omits some of them. The sample shows some 2,000,000 clones, roughly 94% of them seen only once. CDR3 length: 12 amino acids. Germline values: CDR1 ENHRY, CDR2 SYGVKD. Trimming cost V 6 bases and J 3 bases; bases outside gene matches: 1. This chain joins TRBV10-3 and TRBJ2-7; TRBD2 agrees at 8 bases. The sequencing sample was made of naive CD4+ T cells sorted from blood. The subset here: CD45RA+ positively selected. This TCR was sampled from a man between 18 and 29 years old in good health. This CDR3 is CAISGGVYEQYF. The CDR3 nucleotides are TGTGCCATCAGCGGGGGGGTCTACGAGCAGTACTTC.